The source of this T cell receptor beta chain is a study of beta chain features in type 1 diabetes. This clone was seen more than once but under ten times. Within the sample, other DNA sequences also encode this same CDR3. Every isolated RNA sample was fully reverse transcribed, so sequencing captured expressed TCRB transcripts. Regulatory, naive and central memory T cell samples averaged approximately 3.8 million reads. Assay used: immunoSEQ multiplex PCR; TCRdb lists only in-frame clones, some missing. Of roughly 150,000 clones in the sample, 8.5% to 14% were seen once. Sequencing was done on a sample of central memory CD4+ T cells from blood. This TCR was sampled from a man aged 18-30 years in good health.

CDR3 in amino acids: CSVEQSGETQYF. The CDR3 DNA reads TGCAGCGTTGAACAATCAGGGGAGACCCAGTACTTC. This chain links TRBV29-1 with TRBJ2-5; a possible D gene is TRBD1 (5 bases). Trimming pared 2 bases from V and 5 bases from J, leaving 9 bases between. There are 12 residues in the CDR3. Per the germline V gene, CDR1 is SQVTM and CDR2 is ANQGSEA.